The rows below give T cell receptor beta chains drawn from one sample of a study of blood T cell repertoires in COVID-19. Only in-frame clones appear in the TCRdb table, and some are missing; sequencing was by immunoSEQ multiplex PCR. Of over 120,000 clones listed, approximately 90% are singletons. Sequencing used peripheral blood. All receptors derive from a man aged 55 to 70 with active or convalescent COVID-19. CDR3s include the opening cysteine and the closing phenylalanine or tryptophan. The D gene is left open where the match is weak. Clone size appears in some rows only: once, few, many, or a class for an expanded clone.

j_call v_call clone_size cdr3_length d_call cdr3_nt cdr3_aa
TRBJ2-1 TRBV5-1 once 15 TRBD2 TGCGCCAGCAGCTTCACTAGCGGGAGTTCAAGTGAGCAGTTCTTC CASSFTSGSSSEQFF
TRBJ1-5 TRBV19 once 12 NA TGTGCCAGTAGTATGAGATATCAGCCCCAGCATTTT CASSMRYQPQHF
TRBJ1-1 TRBV28 NA 16 NA TGTGCCAGCAGCCGAGGTGGGGGGACGGCGGACACTGAAGCTTTCTTT CASSRGGGTADTEAFF
TRBJ2-1 TRBV18 NA 16 TRBD2 TGTGCCAGCTCCAGCCTAGCGGGTCTTAAGGGATCTGAGCAGTTCTTC CASSSLAGLKGSEQFF
TRBJ1-6 TRBV25-1 few 14 NA TGTGCCAGCAGTTCGAGCTCCTATAATTCACCCCTCCACTTT CASSSSSYNSPLHF
TRBJ2-1 TRBV28 NA 15 TRBD1 TGTGCCAGCGCCTCCGCCGGGACAGGCTACAATGAGCAGTTCTTC CASASAGTGYNEQFF
TRBJ1-1 TRBV5-6 NA 12 NA TGTGCCAGCAGCGTCGTAAACACTGAAGCTTTCTTT CASSVVNTEAFF
TRBJ1-4 TRBV4-3 NA 13 NA TGCGCCAGCAGCCAAGCATTGAATGAAAAACTGTTTTTT CASSQALNEKLFF
TRBJ1-2 TRBV5-6 NA 17 NA TGTGCCAGCAGCCAAATCCTCGATGAGGCCGGGATCTATGGCTACACCTTC CASSQILDEAGIYGYTF
TRBJ2-7 TRBV5-1 few 14 TRBD2 TGCGCCAGCACCCCGACTAGCGGCACCTACGAGCAGTACTTC CASTPTSGTYEQYF
TRBJ1-2 TRBV15 NA 15 TRBD1 TGTGCCACCAGCTCCCGCCTGGCCAGGGGGGATGGCTACACCTTC CATSSRLARGDGYTF
TRBJ1-2 TRBV6-5 NA 14 NA TGTGCCAGCAGTTACTCTGGCAGGGGCGGTGGCTACACCTTC CASSYSGRGGGYTF
TRBJ1-2 TRBV18 NA 16 TRBD1 TGTGCCAGCTCACCTCGACAGGGGGCTGCTAACTATGGCTACACCTTC CASSPRQGAANYGYTF
TRBJ1-5 TRBV24-1 NA 12 NA TGTGCCACTCATGCGAGGAAGGAGCCCCAGCATTTT CATHARKEPQHF
TRBJ2-5 TRBV3-1/TRBV3-2 NA 15 TRBD2 TGTGCCAGCAGCCGGACTAGCGGGGGGTCATGGACCCAGTACTTC CASSRTSGGSWTQYF
TRBJ2-2 TRBV28 NA 14 TRBD2 TGTGCCATCCCACTAGCGGGGTTCACCGGGGAGCTGTTTTTT CAIPLAGFTGELFF
TRBJ1-2 TRBV4-1 few 18 NA TGCGCCAGCAGCCAAGTATATCTCCGGGGAAAACAGAACTATGGCTACACCTTC CASSQVYLRGKQNYGYTF
TRBJ2-3 TRBV2 NA 16 NA TGTGCCAGCAGTGAACAGCTACACAGGGGGGGCGTTACGCAGTATTTT CASSEQLHRGGVTQYF
TRBJ1-1 TRBV4-2 NA 16 NA TGTGCCAGCAGCCAAGCAGTAGCCAACCTGAACACTGAAGCTTTCTTT CASSQAVANLNTEAFF
TRBJ2-7 TRBV7-2 NA 16 TRBD1 TGTGCCAGCAGCTTCGAATCCGGGACAGGAGCCTACGAGCAGTACTTC CASSFESGTGAYEQYF
TRBJ2-3 TRBV5-8 NA 13 NA TGTGCCAGCAGCTTTCTCCTCACAGATACGCAGTATTTT CASSFLLTDTQYF
TRBJ1-2 TRBV28 NA 17 NA TGTGCCAGCAGTCCCCCGCCGGGGGGAGGCCTTAACTATGGCTACACCTTC CASSPPPGGGLNYGYTF
TRBJ1-2 TRBV2 NA 12 TRBD1 TGTGCCAGCGGCGCAACAGGGGTGGGCTACACCTTC CASGATGVGYTF
TRBJ1-1 TRBV6-6 NA 13 NA TGTGCCAGCTACCGACAGAAGGGCACTGAAGCTTTCTTT CASYRQKGTEAFF
TRBJ1-6 TRBV7-9 NA 14 NA TGTGCCAGCAGCTTACAGGGGTTCAATTCACCCCTCCACTTT CASSLQGFNSPLHF
TRBJ2-7 TRBV19 NA 16 TRBD1 TGTGCCAGTAGTATAGAAGGGGGCCGGGCCTCCTACGAGCAGTACTTC CASSIEGGRASYEQYF
TRBJ1-1 TRBV19 once 16 NA TGTGCCAGCCACCCGGCGGGGGGGAGGGGAGAGACTGAAGCTTTCTTT CASHPAGGRGETEAFF
TRBJ1-3 TRBV11-2 NA 15 TRBD1 TGTGCCAGCAGCTTAGAGGGACAGGGTGGAAACACCATATATTTT CASSLEGQGGNTIYF
TRBJ1-2 TRBV28 once 12 TRBD1 TGTGCCAGCAGGCAGGGGGTCTATGGCTACACCTTC CASRQGVYGYTF
TRBJ1-1 TRBV18 NA 14 NA TGTGCCAGCTCATCCCGGACAGAGAACACTGAAGCTTTCTTT CASSSRTENTEAFF